This is a list of T cell receptor beta chains from one sample in a study of Ad26.COV2.S vaccination and SARS-CoV-2 variants. Repertoires were generated with immunoSEQ multiplex PCR, while TCRdb's copy carries only in-frame clones and drops some. The sample contains roughly 350,000 clones, about 88% of which appear only once. The sample was peripheral blood, taken in a trial of Ad26.COV2.S vaccine versus placebo. The receptors come from a person between 18 and 59 years old who received the Ad26.COV2.S COVID-19 vaccine or a placebo. Both conserved end residues are part of each CDR3. A D gene is named only where the DNA matches it firmly. The size entry is marked missing in some rows and otherwise reads once, few, many or a size class.

v_call,clone_size,cdr3_length,d_call,j_call,cdr3_nt,cdr3_aa
TRBV9,NA,11,NA,TRBJ1-2,TGTGCCAGCACCGTAAGGAACAGACTAACCTTC,CASTVRNRLTF
TRBV30,NA,15,NA,TRBJ2-2,TGTGCCTGGACCGCCAGGACACCAAACACCGGGGAGCTGTTTTTT,CAWTARTPNTGELFF
TRBV30,NA,12,NA,TRBJ1-5,TGTGCCTGGAGTGGGGGGGGGCAGCCCCAGCATTTT,CAWSGGGQPQHF
TRBV19,NA,16,TRBD2,TRBJ2-3,TGTGCCAGTAGCCCCAGGACTAGCGGGGGGACAGATACGCAGTATTTT,CASSPRTSGGTDTQYF
TRBV28,NA,16,NA,TRBJ2-2,TGTGCCAGCAACCATCTTGGGACACAGAACACCGGGGAGCTGTTTTTT,CASNHLGTQNTGELFF
TRBV5-1,NA,14,NA,TRBJ2-2,TGCGCCAGCAGCTTGAACATTTACACCGGGGAGCTGTTTTTT,CASSLNIYTGELFF
TRBV13,NA,14,TRBD1,TRBJ2-1,TGTGCCAGCAGCCCTCGACAGGGGGAGAATGAGCAGTTCTTC,CASSPRQGENEQFF
TRBV29-1,NA,15,NA,TRBJ1-1,TGCAGCTACAGTCAGTCATTTGTTCGGGGCACTGAAGCTTTCTTT,CSYSQSFVRGTEAFF
TRBV6-6,NA,15,NA,TRBJ2-6,TGTGCCAGCAGTTACTCGCCTATGGGGGCCAACGTCCTGACTTTC,CASSYSPMGANVLTF
TRBV6-2/TRBV6-3,once,15,TRBD1,TRBJ2-7,TGTGCCAGCAGTTGGGACAGGGGTTATACCTACGAGCAGTACTTC,CASSWDRGYTYEQYF
TRBV25-1,NA,15,TRBD1,TRBJ2-2,TGTGCCGCCTCCCGGACAGGGGGTGGCACCGGGGAGCTGTTTTTT,CAASRTGGGTGELFF
TRBV12-3/TRBV12-4,many,13,NA,TRBJ1-5,TGTGCCAGCAGTCCCCCGCAGAATCAGCCCCAGCATTTT,CASSPPQNQPQHF